These T cell receptor beta chains were read from a single sample in a study of cytomegalovirus exposure and HLA in healthy donors. Profiling relied on immunoSEQ multiplex PCR, and the TCRdb table lists in-frame clones only, not all of them. This listing includes approximately 120,000 clones. The material sequenced was PBMCs. The receptors come from a man aged 40-49 years in good health and CMV-seronegative. Each CDR3 is given with its conserved first and last residue. Each record gives: CDR3 protein, CDR3 length, V gene, J gene, D gene. D genes are given only for firm matches.

CDR3: CASSVRSGRAGPGELFF; length: 17; V: TRBV9; J: TRBJ2-2; D: TRBD2
CDR3: CATRTSGVSSYNEQFF; length: 16; V: TRBV7-2; J: TRBJ2-1; D: TRBD2
CDR3: CASRPPGRGMYGYTF; length: 15; V: TRBV27; J: TRBJ1-2; D: .
CDR3: CASSLESATGELFF; length: 14; V: TRBV5-4; J: TRBJ2-2; D: .
CDR3: CASLRGPNTGELFF; length: 14; V: TRBV10-1; J: TRBJ2-2; D: .
CDR3: CASSPSEYEQYF; length: 12; V: TRBV5-1; J: TRBJ2-7; D: .
CDR3: CASSPPVDGANYGYTF; length: 16; V: TRBV18; J: TRBJ1-2; D: .
CDR3: CSAYGGGFEQYF; length: 12; V: TRBV29-1; J: TRBJ2-7; D: TRBD2
CDR3: CASSLVRGIMDEQYF; length: 15; V: TRBV5-1; J: TRBJ2-7; D: .
CDR3: CASSSLENTEAFF; length: 13; V: TRBV7-3; J: TRBJ1-1; D: .
CDR3: CAWSRGGLVNEQYF; length: 14; V: TRBV30; J: TRBJ2-7; D: TRBD2
CDR3: CASSSDRGRETQYF; length: 14; V: TRBV7-2; J: TRBJ2-5; D: TRBD1
CDR3: CASSLGEAESSYEQYF; length: 16; V: TRBV11-3; J: TRBJ2-7; D: .
CDR3: CASSQTEPTGELFF; length: 14; V: TRBV13; J: TRBJ2-2; D: .
CDR3: CAWSVTGGTEAFF; length: 13; V: TRBV30; J: TRBJ1-1; D: TRBD1
CDR3: CASSLERDTQYF; length: 12; V: TRBV5-1; J: TRBJ2-3; D: .
CDR3: CASSLSGAWGNSPLHF; length: 16; V: TRBV11-2; J: TRBJ1-6; D: .